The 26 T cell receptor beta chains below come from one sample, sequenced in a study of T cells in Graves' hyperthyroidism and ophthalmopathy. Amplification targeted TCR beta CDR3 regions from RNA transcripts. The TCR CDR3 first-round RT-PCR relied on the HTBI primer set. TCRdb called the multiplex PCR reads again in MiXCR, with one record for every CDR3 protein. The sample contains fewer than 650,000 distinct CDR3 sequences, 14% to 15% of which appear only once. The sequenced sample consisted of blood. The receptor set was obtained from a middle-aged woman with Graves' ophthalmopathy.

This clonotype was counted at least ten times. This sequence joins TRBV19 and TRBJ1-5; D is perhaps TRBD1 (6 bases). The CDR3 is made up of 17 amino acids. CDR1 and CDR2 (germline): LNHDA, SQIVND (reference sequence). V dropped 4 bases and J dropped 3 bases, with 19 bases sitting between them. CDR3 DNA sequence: TGTGCCAGTAGTACCCGCGGGGGGCGGACAAACAATCAGCCCCAGCATTTT. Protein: CASSTRGGRTNNQPQHF.

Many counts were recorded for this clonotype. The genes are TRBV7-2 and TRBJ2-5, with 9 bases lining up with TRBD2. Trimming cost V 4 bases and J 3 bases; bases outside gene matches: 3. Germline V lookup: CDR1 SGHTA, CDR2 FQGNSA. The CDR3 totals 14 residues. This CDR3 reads CASSWTSVKETQYF. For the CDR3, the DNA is TGTGCCAGCAGCTGGACTAGCGTGAAAGAGACCCAGTACTTC.

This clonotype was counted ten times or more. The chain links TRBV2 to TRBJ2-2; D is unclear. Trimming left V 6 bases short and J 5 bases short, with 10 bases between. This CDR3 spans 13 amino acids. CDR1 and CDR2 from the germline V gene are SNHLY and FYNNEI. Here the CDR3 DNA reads TGTGCCAGCAGGGGGATCGGAACCGGGGAGCTGTTTTTT. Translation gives CASRGIGTGELFF.

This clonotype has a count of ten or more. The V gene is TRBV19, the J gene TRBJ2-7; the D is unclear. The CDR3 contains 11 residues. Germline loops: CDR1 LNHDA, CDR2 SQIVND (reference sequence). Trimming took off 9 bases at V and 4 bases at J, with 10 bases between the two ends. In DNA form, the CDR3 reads TGTGCCAGCATCGTAGGATACGAGCAGTACTTC. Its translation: CASIVGYEQYF.

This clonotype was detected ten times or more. CDR3 nucleotides: TGTGCCAGCAGTCCTAGCGGGAGTAGCCAAAACGAGCAGTACTTC. Translating gives CASSPSGSSQNEQYF. The rearrangement joins TRBV6-1 to TRBJ2-7; 10 bases match TRBD2. Germline CDR1 and CDR2: MNHNS and SASEGT. V gave up 5 bases and J gave up 5 bases; unmatched junction bases: 9. CDR3 length: 15 residues.

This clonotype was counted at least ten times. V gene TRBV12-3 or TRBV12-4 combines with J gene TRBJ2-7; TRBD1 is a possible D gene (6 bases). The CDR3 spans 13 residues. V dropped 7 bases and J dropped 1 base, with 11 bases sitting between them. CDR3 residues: CASTSQGSYEQYF. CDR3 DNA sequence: TGTGCCAGCACGTCACAGGGTTCCTACGAGCAGTACTTC.

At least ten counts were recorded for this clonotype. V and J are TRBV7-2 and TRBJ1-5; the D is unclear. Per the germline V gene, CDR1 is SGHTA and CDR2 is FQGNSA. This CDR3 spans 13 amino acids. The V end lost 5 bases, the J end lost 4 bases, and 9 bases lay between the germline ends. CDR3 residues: CASSIQRNQPQHF. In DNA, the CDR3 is TGTGCCAGCAGCATCCAGAGGAATCAGCCCCAGCATTTT. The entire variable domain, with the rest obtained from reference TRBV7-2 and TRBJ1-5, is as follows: GAGVSQSPSNKVTEKGKDVELRCDPISGHTALYWYRQSLGQGLEFLIYFQGNSAPDKSGLPSDRFSAERTGGSVSTLTIQRTQQEDSAVYLCASSIQRNQPQHFGDGTRLSIL.

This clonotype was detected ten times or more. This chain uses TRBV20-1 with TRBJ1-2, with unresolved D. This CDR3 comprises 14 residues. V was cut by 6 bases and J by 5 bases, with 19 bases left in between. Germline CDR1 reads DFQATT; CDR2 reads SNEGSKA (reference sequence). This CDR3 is CSAKGRLDRYGYTF. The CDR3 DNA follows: TGCAGTGCAAAGGGCAGGCTGGATCGTTATGGCTACACCTTC.

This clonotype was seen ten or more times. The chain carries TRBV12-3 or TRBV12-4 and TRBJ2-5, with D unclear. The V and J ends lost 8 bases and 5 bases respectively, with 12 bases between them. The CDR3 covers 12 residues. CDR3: CASGRADETQYF. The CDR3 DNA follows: TGTGCCAGCGGACGGGCGGATGAGACCCAGTACTTC.

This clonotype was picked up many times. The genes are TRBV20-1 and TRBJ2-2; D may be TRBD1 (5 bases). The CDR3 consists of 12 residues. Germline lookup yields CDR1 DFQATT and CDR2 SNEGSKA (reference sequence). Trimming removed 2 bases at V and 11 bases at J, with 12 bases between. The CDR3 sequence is CSARKGPSELFF. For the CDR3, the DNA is TGCAGTGCTAGAAAGGGGCCCTCCGAGCTGTTTTTT.

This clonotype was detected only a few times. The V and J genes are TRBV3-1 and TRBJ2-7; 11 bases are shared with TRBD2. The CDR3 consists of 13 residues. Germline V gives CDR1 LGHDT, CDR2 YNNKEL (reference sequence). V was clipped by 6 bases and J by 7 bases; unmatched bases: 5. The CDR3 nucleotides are TGTGCCAGCAGACCACGACTAGCGGGGGAGCAGTACTTC. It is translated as CASRPRLAGEQYF.

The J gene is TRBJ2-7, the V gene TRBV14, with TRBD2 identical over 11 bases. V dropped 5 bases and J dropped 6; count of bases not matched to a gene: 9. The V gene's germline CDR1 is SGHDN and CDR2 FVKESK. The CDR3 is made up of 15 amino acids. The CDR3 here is CASSSLGTSGSEQYF. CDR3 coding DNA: TGTGCCAGCAGCTCATTGGGGACTAGCGGTTCCGAGCAGTACTTC.

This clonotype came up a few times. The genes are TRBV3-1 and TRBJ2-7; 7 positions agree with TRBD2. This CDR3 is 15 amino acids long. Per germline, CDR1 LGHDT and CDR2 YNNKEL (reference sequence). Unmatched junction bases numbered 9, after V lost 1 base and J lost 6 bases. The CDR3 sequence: CASSQASGKRREQYF. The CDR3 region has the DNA TGTGCCAGCAGCCAAGCCAGCGGGAAGAGGCGCGAGCAGTACTTC.

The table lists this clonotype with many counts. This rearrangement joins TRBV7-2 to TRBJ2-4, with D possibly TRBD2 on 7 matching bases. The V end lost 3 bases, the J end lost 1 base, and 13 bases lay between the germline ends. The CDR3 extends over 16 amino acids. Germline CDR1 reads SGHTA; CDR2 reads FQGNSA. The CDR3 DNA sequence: TGTGCCAGCAGCTTGCGGGAGAGGGGGGCCAAAAACATTCAGTACTTC. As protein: CASSLRERGAKNIQYF.

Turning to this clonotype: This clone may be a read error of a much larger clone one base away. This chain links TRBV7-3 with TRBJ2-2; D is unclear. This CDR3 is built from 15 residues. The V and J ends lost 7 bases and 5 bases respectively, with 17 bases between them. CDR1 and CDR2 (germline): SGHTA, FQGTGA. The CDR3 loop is CASTKGIMGTGELFF. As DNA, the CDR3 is TGTGCCAGCACGAAAGGGATTATGGGGACCGGGGAGCTGTTTTTT.

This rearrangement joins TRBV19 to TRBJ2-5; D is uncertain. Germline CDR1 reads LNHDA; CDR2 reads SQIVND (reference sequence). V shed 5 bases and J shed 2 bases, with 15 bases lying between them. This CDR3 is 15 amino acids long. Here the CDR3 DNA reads TGTGCCAGTAGTGCCGGAATTCTACAGCAAGAGACCCAGTACTTC. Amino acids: CASSAGILQQETQYF. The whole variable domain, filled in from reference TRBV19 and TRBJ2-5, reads DGGITQSPKYLFRKEGQNVTLSCEQNLNHDAMYWYRQDPGQGLRLIYYSQIVNDFQKGDIAEGYSVSREKKESFPLTVTSAQKNPTAFYLCASSAGILQQETQYFGPGTRLLVL.

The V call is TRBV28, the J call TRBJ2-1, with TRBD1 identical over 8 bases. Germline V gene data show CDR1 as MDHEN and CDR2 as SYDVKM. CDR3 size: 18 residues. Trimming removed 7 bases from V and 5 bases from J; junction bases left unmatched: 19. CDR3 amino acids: CASTLGSRGQVTDNEQFF. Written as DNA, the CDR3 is TGTGCCAGCACCTTAGGTTCCCGGGGACAGGTAACCGACAATGAGCAGTTCTTC.

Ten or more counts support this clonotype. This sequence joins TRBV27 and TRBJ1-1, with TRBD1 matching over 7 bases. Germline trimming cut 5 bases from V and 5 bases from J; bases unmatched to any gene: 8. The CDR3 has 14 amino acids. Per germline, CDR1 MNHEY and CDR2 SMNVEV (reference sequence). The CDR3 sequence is CASSTWDSGTEAFF. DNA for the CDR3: TGTGCCAGCAGTACCTGGGACAGTGGGACTGAAGCTTTCTTT.

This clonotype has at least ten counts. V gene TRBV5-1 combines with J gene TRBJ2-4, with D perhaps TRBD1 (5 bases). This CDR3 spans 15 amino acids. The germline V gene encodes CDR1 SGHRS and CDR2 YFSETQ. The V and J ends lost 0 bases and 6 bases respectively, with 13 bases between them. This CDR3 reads CASSLEIGDRNIQYF. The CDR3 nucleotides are TGCGCCAGCAGCTTGGAAATAGGGGATCGAAACATTCAGTACTTC.

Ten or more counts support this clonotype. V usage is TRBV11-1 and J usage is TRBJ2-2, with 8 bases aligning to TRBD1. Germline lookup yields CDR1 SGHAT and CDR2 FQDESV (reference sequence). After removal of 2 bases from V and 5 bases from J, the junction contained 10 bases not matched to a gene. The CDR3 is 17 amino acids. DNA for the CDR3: TGTGCCAGCAGCTTACTTGACAGGGGAAGAAGGACCGGGGAGCTGTTTTTT. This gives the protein CASSLLDRGRRTGELFF.

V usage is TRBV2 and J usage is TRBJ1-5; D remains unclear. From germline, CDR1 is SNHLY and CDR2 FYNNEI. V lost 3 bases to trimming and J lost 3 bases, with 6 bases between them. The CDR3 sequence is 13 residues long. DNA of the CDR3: TGTGCCAGCAGTGATCAGGACAATCAGCCCCAGCATTTT. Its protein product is CASSDQDNQPQHF. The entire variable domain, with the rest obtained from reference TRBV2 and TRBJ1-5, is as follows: EPEVTQTPSHQVTQMGQEVILRCVPISNHLYFYWYRQILGQKVEFLVSFYNNEISEKSEIFDDQFSVERPDGSNFTLKIRSTKLEDSAMYFCASSDQDNQPQHFGDGTRLSIL.

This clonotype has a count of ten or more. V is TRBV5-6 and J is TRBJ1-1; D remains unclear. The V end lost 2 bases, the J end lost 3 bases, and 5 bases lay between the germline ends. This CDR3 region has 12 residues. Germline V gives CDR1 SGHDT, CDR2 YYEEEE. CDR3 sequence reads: CASSLAYTEAFF. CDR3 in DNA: TGTGCCAGCAGCTTAGCTTACACTGAAGCTTTCTTT.

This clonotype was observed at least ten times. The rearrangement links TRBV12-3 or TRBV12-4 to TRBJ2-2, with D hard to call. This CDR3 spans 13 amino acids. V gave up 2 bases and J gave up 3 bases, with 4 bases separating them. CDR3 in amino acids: CASSLFDTGELFF. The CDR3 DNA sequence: TGTGCCAGCAGTTTATTTGACACCGGGGAGCTGTTTTTT.

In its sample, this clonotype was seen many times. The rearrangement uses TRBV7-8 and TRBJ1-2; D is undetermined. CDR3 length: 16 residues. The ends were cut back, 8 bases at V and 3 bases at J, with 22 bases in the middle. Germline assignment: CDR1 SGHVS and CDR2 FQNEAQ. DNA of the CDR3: TGTGCCAGCGGCCCGTCTGGGATAAGAGGCGACTATGGCTACACCTTC. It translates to CASGPSGIRGDYGYTF.

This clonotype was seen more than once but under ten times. CDR3 sequence: CASSRIDTQYF. For the CDR3, the DNA is TGTGCCAGCAGCCGGATAGATACGCAGTATTTT. V usage is TRBV11-2 and J usage is TRBJ2-3; D unresolved. CDR1 is SGHAT and CDR2 is FQNNGV in the germline V gene. V was shortened by 5 bases and J by 5 bases, with 5 bases between the two germline ends. This CDR3 has 11 residues.

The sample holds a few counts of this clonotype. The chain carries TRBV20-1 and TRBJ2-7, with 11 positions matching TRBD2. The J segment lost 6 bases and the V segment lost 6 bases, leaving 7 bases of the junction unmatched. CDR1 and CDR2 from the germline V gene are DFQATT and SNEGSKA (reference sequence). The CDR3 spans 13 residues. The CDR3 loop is CSAWGLAETEQYF. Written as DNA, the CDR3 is TGCAGTGCCTGGGGACTAGCGGAGACCGAGCAGTACTTC.